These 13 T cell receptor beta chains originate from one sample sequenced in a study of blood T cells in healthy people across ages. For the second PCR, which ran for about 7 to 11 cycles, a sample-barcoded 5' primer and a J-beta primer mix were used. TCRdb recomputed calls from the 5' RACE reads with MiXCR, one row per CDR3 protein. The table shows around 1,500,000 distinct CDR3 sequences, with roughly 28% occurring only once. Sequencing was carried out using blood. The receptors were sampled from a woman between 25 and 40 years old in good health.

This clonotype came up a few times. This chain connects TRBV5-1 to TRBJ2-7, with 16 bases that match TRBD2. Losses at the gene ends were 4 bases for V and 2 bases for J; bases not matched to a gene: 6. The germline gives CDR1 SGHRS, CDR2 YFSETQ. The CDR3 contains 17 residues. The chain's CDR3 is CASSLLGTSGGAYEQYF. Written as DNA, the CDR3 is TGCGCCAGCAGCCTATTAGGGACTAGCGGGGGGGCCTACGAGCAGTACTTC.

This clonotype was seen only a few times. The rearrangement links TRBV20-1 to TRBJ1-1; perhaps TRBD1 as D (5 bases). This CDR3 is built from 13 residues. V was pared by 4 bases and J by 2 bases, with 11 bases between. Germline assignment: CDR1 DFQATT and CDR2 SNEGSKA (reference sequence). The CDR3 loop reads CSATDRLNTEAFF. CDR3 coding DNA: TGCAGTGCTACCGACAGACTAAACACTGAAGCTTTCTTT.

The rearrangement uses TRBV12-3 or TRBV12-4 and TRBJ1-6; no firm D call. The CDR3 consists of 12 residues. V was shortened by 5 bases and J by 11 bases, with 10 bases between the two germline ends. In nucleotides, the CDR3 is TGTGCCAGCAGTATACGGATCCCACCCCTCCACTTT. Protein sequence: CASSIRIPPLHF.

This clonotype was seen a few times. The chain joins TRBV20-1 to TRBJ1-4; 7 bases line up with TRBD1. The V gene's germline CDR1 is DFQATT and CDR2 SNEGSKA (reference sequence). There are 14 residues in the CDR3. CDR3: CSARRGTVGEKLFF. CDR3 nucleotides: TGCAGCGCACGGAGGGGGACAGTGGGGGAAAAACTGTTTTTT.

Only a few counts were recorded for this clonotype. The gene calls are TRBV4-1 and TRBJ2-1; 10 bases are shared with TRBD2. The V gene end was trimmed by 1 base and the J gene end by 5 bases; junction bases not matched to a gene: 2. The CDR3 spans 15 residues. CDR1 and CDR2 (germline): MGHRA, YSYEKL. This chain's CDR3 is CASSQASGSDNEQFF. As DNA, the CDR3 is TGCGCCAGCAGCCAAGCTAGCGGGAGCGACAATGAGCAGTTCTTC.

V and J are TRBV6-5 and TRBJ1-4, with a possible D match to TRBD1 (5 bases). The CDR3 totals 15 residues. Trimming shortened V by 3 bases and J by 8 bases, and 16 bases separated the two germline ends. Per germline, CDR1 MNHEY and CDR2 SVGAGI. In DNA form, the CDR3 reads TGTGCCAGCAGTTATAGAGGCCGAGGGGAGGAAAAACTGTTTTTT. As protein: CASSYRGRGEEKLFF.

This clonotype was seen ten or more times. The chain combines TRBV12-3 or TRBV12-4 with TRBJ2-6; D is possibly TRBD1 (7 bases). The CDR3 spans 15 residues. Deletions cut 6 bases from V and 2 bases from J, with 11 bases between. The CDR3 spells CASSFRGAGANVLTF. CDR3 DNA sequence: TGTGCCAGCAGCTTCAGGGGGGCTGGGGCCAACGTCCTGACTTTC.

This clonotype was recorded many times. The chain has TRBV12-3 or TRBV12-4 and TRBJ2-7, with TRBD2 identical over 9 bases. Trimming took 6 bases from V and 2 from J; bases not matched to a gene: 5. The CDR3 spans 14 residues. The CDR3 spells CASSFSGGPYEQYF. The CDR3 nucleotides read TGTGCCAGCAGCTTTAGCGGGGGTCCCTACGAGCAGTACTTC.

The CDR3 DNA reads as TGCGCCAGCAATAACGGGGAGGGGGATACGCAGTATTTT. It translates to CASNNGEGDTQYF. The chain carries TRBV5-1 and TRBJ2-3; 7 positions agree with TRBD2. This CDR3 spans 13 amino acids. Germline CDR1 SGHRS, CDR2 YFSETQ. After removal of 6 bases from V and 6 bases from J, the junction contained 7 bases not matched to a gene.

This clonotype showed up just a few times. CDR3 nucleotide sequence: TGTGCCAGCAGCGTGGGACGGCCTACCCCCTATGGCTACACCTTC. Encoded protein: CASSVGRPTPYGYTF. The chain combines TRBV7-2 with TRBJ1-2; TRBD1 might be the D (5 bases). Deletions cut 5 bases from V and 4 bases from J, with 17 bases between. This CDR3 has 15 residues. CDR1 and CDR2 (germline): SGHTA, FQGNSA.

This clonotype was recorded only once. This chain's CDR3 is CSARGGDRGGTQYF. The CDR3 coding sequence is TGCAGTGCTAGAGGCGGGGACAGGGGAGGGACCCAGTACTTC. The chain uses TRBV20-1 and TRBJ2-7; 10 nucleotides agree with TRBD1. The J call could be wrong; TRBJ2-5 is a better fit for the DNA end. Germline loops: CDR1 DFQATT, CDR2 SNEGSKA (reference sequence). CDR3 length: 14 residues.

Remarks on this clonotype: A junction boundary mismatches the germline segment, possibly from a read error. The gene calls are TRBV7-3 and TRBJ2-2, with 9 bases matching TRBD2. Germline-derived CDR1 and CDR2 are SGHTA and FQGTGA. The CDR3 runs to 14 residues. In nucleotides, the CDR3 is TGTGCCAGCGGCTTAATAGCGGGGGCCGGGGAGCTGTTTTTT. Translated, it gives CASGLIAGAGELFF.

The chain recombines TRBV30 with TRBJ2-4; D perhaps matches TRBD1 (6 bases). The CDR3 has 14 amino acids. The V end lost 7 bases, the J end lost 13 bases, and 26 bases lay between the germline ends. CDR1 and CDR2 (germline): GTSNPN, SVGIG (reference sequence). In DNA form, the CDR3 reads TGTGCCTCGACCCGGGACACGGGGCTTGTAGAGCAGTACTTC. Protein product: CASTRDTGLVEQYF. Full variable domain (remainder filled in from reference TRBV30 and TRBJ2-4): SQTIHQWPATLVQPVGSPLSLECTVEGTSNPNLYWYRQAAGRGLQLLFYSVGIGQISSEVPQNLSASRPQDRQFILSSKKLLLSDSGFYLCASTRDTGLVEQYFGAGTRLSVL.